The entry below describes one T cell receptor beta chain. Antigen: not known. This sample stems from a study of long-term antiretroviral therapy in people with HIV. The study's findings and limits: Controls had broader CDR3 length ranges than HIV repertoires did. Dominating the repertoire at all time points were the clones that expanded before ART. Specimens of blood were obtained during about 2004 to 2018, possibly under older ART regimens.

Specimens retained about 0.85-11 million cryopreserved PBMC preceding DNA extraction. The germline CDR1 and CDR2 sequences are SGHTA and FQGTGA. Trimming took 0 bases from V and 7 from J, leaving 4 bases between them. The CDR3 consists of 12 residues. Sequencing relied on immunoSEQ assay v3.0, run at survey level. Profiled with immunoSEQ multiplex PCR; TCRdb holds only in-frame clones, not every one. The sample has 15,000 to 20,000 clones; roughly 80% are singletons. V is TRBV7-3 and J is TRBJ2-1; D is undetermined. Sample: unsorted PBMCs, taken 2.9 years after starting antiretroviral therapy. The TCR was taken from a woman aged 25 to 39 with HIV. The CDR3 loop is CASSLTRNEQFF. The DNA for the CDR3 is TGTGCCAGCAGCTTAACTAGAAATGAGCAGTTCTTC.